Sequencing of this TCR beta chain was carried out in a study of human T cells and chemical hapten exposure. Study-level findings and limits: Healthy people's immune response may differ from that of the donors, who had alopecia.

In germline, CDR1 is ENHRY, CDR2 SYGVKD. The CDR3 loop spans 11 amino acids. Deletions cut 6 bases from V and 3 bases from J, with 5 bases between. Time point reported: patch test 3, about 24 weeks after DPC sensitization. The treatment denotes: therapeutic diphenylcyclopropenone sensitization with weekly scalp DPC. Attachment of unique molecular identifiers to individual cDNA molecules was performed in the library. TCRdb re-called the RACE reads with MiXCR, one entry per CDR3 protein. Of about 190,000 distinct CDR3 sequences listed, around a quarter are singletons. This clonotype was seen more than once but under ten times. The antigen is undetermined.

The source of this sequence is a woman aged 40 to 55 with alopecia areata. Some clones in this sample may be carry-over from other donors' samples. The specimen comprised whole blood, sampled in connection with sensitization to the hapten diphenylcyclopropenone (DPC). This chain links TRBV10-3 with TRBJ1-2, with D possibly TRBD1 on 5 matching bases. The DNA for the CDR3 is TGTGCCATCAGACAGGACTATGGCTACACCTTC. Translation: CAIRQDYGYTF.